This T cell receptor beta chain was identified in a study of T cells after yellow fever vaccination (dated by TCRdb to about 2019). About the study as a whole: Staining for CD3, CD45RA, CCR7 and CD95 was used to sort memory subsets (EM, EMRA, CM and Tscm) on a BD FACS Aria III. To track T-cell clones before and after primary and booster YFV17D yellow fever vaccination, bulk TCR alpha and beta repertoires were sequenced longitudinally. Sorting of memory subsets took place on days 0, 15 and 45 and at 18 months after primary vaccination, as well as on days 0, 15 and 45 after the 30-year booster. The cohort comprised two healthy male donors, one aged 18 to 29 and one aged 30 to 40 years. Blood was collected at multiple timepoints before and after primary and secondary immunization, and bulk PBMC replicates and cell subsets were isolated. The SMART-Seq v4 Ultra Low Input RNA kit was used to prepare libraries from fractions with low cell numbers.

Broad study findings and their caveats: FACS-sorted repertoires could contain abundant contaminating clonotypes from the bulk population, so computational filtering was required. A small share of clonotypes was detected in both CD4 and CD8 compartments, with the overlap likely arising from convergent recombination. Compared with the primary T-cell response, the secondary T-cell response was weaker but faster, peaking on day 5 rather than day 15. Most clones expanded after primary vaccination (approximately 96% of CD4 and roughly 88% of CD8) were re-detected after the booster, suggesting that broad memory maintenance occurred. In the sorted memory subsets on day 0, nearly all vaccine-responding clonotypes were below the level of detection. Only two donors were included in the study, so the extent to which the findings can be generalized is limited.

Trimming removed 2 bases from V and 5 bases from J; the gene matches leave 6 bases unexplained. The germline V gene specifies SGHTA as CDR1 and FQGNSA as CDR2. Including the terminal cysteine and phenylalanine, the CDR3 comprises 16 residues. The sequence is cut down to CDR3 DNA, 48 bases in frame from base 1. Synthesis of TCR cDNA relied on 5'RACE template switching, a step that introduced a universal primer site along with unique molecular identifiers. Priming of cDNA synthesis was performed from both the TCR alpha and TCR beta constant segments. Library amplification involved two PCR steps, and the second step added sample barcodes and sequencing adapters. Libraries were sequenced on Illumina HiSeq 2500 (2x100 bp) or NovaSeq (2x150 bp). The study's processing was this. MIGEC was used to demultiplex reads and collapse the reads into UMI consensus sequences, and MiXCR was used for V(D)J alignment. Clonotypes responding to the vaccine were identified with edgeR on replicate PBMC samples, with the criteria of FDR below 0.01 and a log2 fold change above 5 up to day 15. Each bulk clonotype received a CD4 or CD8 identity based on whether the sequenced CD4 or CD8 repertoire contained that clonotype at higher abundance. Clonotype frequencies in memory subsets were weighted by FACS-sorted cell numbers to estimate each clone's distribution across memory phenotypes. TCRdb reran the public reads through fastp at Q25 and MiXCR, keeping productive beta chains. Every entry covers one CDR3 protein and lists the most common genes and DNA from its rows. TCRdb, rather than the study authors, made the V and J calls. For this sample the table gives tens of thousands of distinct CDR3 sequences, of which 5.5% were detected only once. The ten biggest clones cover 12% of the sample.

Interpreted using the paper, the treatment or condition label stands for: live attenuated yellow fever vaccine strain. A standard Ficoll-Paque protocol was used to isolate PBMCs from peripheral blood. For sorted memory subsets, RNA extraction was done with the RNeasy Micro Kit. There are many counts of this clonotype. No base quality information exists; no much larger clone differs at one position. The receptor comes from a man aged 25-40 years who received the YFV17D yellow fever vaccine. The input for sequencing was PBMCs, either bulk or a sorted T-cell subset (CD4+, CD8+, memory, or dextramer-sorted; not recorded which), taken 15 days after the yellow fever booster vaccination. The V gene is TRBV7-2 and the J gene is TRBJ1-4; TRBD1 aligns with 9 central bases. The DNA sequence is given as TGTGCCAGCAGCTTATACCGGGGGACAGGGAATGAAAAACTGTTTTTT. This gives the protein CASSLYRGTGNEKLFF.